This passage covers 20 T cell receptor beta chains from one sample sequenced in a study of cytomegalovirus exposure and HLA in healthy donors. The PCR used 60 Vbeta and 13 Jbeta primers. Using immunoSEQ multiplex PCR, the repertoire was profiled, and TCRdb retains in-frame clones only, with some absent. The table includes 150,000 to 200,000 clones, just under 80% detected once. Sequencing input: PBMCs. These TCRs come from a woman in her thirties in good health and CMV-seropositive.

The chain combines TRBV6-1 with TRBJ1-1; D is undetermined. The germline gives CDR1 MNHNS, CDR2 SASEGT. Trimming shortened V by 7 bases and J by 7 bases, and 7 bases separated the two germline ends. This CDR3 spans 10 amino acids. CDR3 sequence: CASILGEAFF. Written as DNA, the CDR3 is TGTGCCAGCATCCTAGGTGAAGCTTTCTTT.

This chain links TRBV19 with TRBJ1-5; D gene unclear. The germline CDR1 and CDR2 sequences are LNHDA and SQIVND (reference sequence). Trimming stripped 1 base from V and 0 bases from J, with 7 bases between. CDR3 length: 15 amino acids. This CDR3 is CASSIGAYSNQPQHF. Written as DNA, the CDR3 is TGTGCCAGTAGTATAGGGGCCTATAGCAATCAGCCCCAGCATTTT.

This chain joins TRBV27 and TRBJ1-1; 7 bases are shared with TRBD1. Trimming at V came to 5 bases and at J to 1 base, leaving 7 bases not matched to a gene. The germline gives CDR1 MNHEY, CDR2 SMNVEV (reference sequence). The CDR3 spans 15 residues. CDR3 sequence: CASSGRTGGNTEAFF. The CDR3, as DNA: TGTGCCAGCAGTGGCCGGACAGGAGGGAACACTGAAGCTTTCTTT.

The chain links TRBV2 to TRBJ2-1, with D unclear. The V gene's germline CDR1 is SNHLY and CDR2 FYNNEI. The CDR3 covers 15 residues. Trimming left V 7 bases short and J 5 bases short, with 18 bases between. The CDR3, as DNA: TGTGCCAGCACCCATGTAGTAAGCCATCACAATGAGCAGTTCTTC. It yields the protein CASTHVVSHHNEQFF.

The table lists this clone with a few counts. The chain is built from TRBV28 and TRBJ2-7; perhaps TRBD2 as D (5 bases). Germline V gene data show CDR1 as MDHEN and CDR2 as SYDVKM. V was trimmed by 6 bases and J by 4 bases, leaving 13 bases between them. The CDR3 spans 13 residues. The CDR3 protein is CASRPPGSYEQYF. The CDR3 nucleotides are TGTGCCAGCAGGCCGCCGGGGTCTTACGAGCAGTACTTC.

V is TRBV2 and J is TRBJ1-2; D perhaps matches TRBD1 (5 bases). CDR1 and CDR2 (germline): SNHLY, FYNNEI. CDR3 length: 15 residues. Trimming took 3 bases from V and 0 from J, leaving 11 bases between them. DNA for the CDR3: TGTGCCAGCAGTGACGGGGGTACTCCTAACTATGGCTACACCTTC. Translating gives CASSDGGTPNYGYTF.

The chain couples TRBV6-4 to TRBJ1-1, with TRBD1 identical over 7 bases. The CDR3 sequence is 15 residues long. Germline CDR1 reads MRHNA; CDR2 reads SNTAGT. Germline trimming cut 5 bases from V and 0 bases from J; bases unmatched to any gene: 6. The CDR3 DNA reads TGTGCCAGCAGTTACAACGGGACAGTGAACACTGAAGCTTTCTTT. This encodes CASSYNGTVNTEAFF.

The V call is TRBV6-6, the J call TRBJ2-7, with 8 bases lining up with TRBD2. Germline V gives CDR1 MNHNY, CDR2 SVGAGI (reference sequence). The V segment lost 5 bases and the J segment 2 bases; nucleotides outside the gene matches: 8. This CDR3 is 15 amino acids long. The CDR3 reads CASSPSSGRTYEQYF. CDR3 coding DNA: TGTGCCAGCAGTCCCTCTAGCGGGCGTACCTACGAGCAGTACTTC.

The V gene is TRBV12-5, the J gene TRBJ1-2, with D hard to call. V lost 5 bases and J 8 bases, leaving 15 bases between the germline ends. From germline, CDR1 is LGHNT and CDR2 FRNRAP. The CDR3 runs to 13 residues. The DNA for the CDR3 is TGTGCTAGTGGTGTTGACGAGGGAGGCGGCTACACCTTC. It codes for CASGVDEGGGYTF.

The V and J genes are TRBV6-5 and TRBJ2-7; D is uncertain. Trimming stripped 5 bases from V and 6 bases from J, with 17 bases between. The CDR3 spans 14 residues. Germline assignment: CDR1 MNHEY and CDR2 SVGAGI. The CDR3: CASSPLNQPGEQYF. CDR3 bases: TGTGCCAGCAGTCCCCTCAATCAGCCAGGCGAGCAGTACTTC.

The chain couples TRBV7-2 to TRBJ1-1, with D perhaps matching TRBD1 (5 bases). The length of the CDR3 is 12 residues. Trimming cost V 3 bases and J 13 bases, with 15 bases left between them. The germline CDR1 and CDR2 sequences are SGHTA and FQGNSA. CDR3 protein: CASSLGGVMGFF. CDR3 nucleotides: TGTGCCAGCAGCTTGGGGGGGGTGATGGGTTTCTTT.

The chain has TRBV5-1 and TRBJ2-1; 16 bases fit TRBD2. Germline V gene data show CDR1 as SGHRS and CDR2 as YFSETQ. V was pared by 4 bases and J by 7 bases, with 5 bases of the junction left unmatched. The CDR3 is 16 residues long. In nucleotides, the CDR3 is TGCGCCAGCAGCAAGGGACTAGCGGGAGGGTGGAATGAGCAGTTCTTC. Translated, it gives CASSKGLAGGWNEQFF.

The rearrangement links TRBV10-1 to TRBJ2-3, with D tentatively TRBD2 (6 bases). The V end was cut by 7 bases, the J end by 5 bases, with 16 bases between. Germline-derived CDR1 and CDR2 are WNHNN and SYGVQD (reference sequence). The CDR3 sequence is 14 residues long. The chain's CDR3 is CASTDGGGEDTQYF. As DNA, the CDR3 is TGCGCCAGCACCGATGGCGGAGGGGAAGATACGCAGTATTTT.

The chain combines TRBV10-3 with TRBJ2-1, with 12 positions matching TRBD2. The germline CDR1 and CDR2 sequences are ENHRY and SYGVKD. J was trimmed by 4 bases and V by 3 bases; bases with no gene match: 7. The CDR3 totals 17 residues. Here the CDR3 DNA reads TGTGCCATCAGTGATGGGACTAGCGGGCCATTATACAATGAGCAGTTCTTC. Translation: CAISDGTSGPLYNEQFF.

The CDR3 spells CASSSRVSVTDTQYF. CDR3 DNA: TGCGCCAGCAGCAGCAGGGTTTCGGTCACAGATACGCAGTATTTT. V usage is TRBV5-1 and J usage is TRBJ2-3; maybe TRBD1 (5 bases). Germline V CDR1 and CDR2: SGHRS, YFSETQ. CDR3 length: 15 residues. V dropped 4 bases and J dropped 2 bases, with 14 bases sitting between them.

This clone came up once. J is TRBJ2-5 and V is TRBV5-6; D may be TRBD2 (5 bases). The DNA end is more similar to TRBJ2-7, so the J call may be wrong. This CDR3 has 12 amino acids. Germline V CDR1 and CDR2: SGHDT, YYEEEE. CDR3 coding DNA: TGTGCCAGCAGCCGCGAGGGCTACGAGCAGTACTTC. Amino acids: CASSREGYEQYF.

The chain links TRBV15 to TRBJ1-5, with D possibly matching TRBD1 (5 bases). Trimming stripped 1 base from V and 5 bases from J, with 12 bases between. The germline V gene encodes CDR1 LNHNV and CDR2 YYDKDF (reference sequence). This CDR3 comprises 15 residues. The chain's CDR3 is CATSRGGDFHQPQHF. DNA of the CDR3: TGTGCCACCAGCAGAGGGGGGGATTTCCATCAGCCCCAGCATTTT.

This sequence joins TRBV7-6 and TRBJ1-5; D might be TRBD1 (5 bases). Trimming took off 0 bases at V and 2 bases at J, with 8 bases between the two ends. Germline V gene sequence: CDR1 SGHVS, CDR2 FNYEAQ. The length of the CDR3 is 15 residues. The CDR3 DNA reads TGTGCCAGCAGCTTAGCAGGGGCTGGCAATCAGCCCCAGCATTTT. Residues: CASSLAGAGNQPQHF.

The chain couples TRBV19 to TRBJ2-7; D perhaps matches TRBD2 (5 bases). The V gene's germline CDR1 is LNHDA and CDR2 SQIVND (reference sequence). Trimming removed 1 base from V and 12 bases from J, with 7 bases in between. The CDR3 loop spans 10 amino acids. The CDR3 sequence: CASSIGRGYF. For the CDR3, the DNA is TGTGCCAGTAGTATAGGACGGGGGTACTTC.

The V gene is TRBV18, the J gene TRBJ2-1; 12 bases fit TRBD2. Germline lookup yields CDR1 KGHSH and CDR2 LQKENI. Trimming cost V 3 bases and J 1 base; bases outside gene matches: 4. The CDR3 runs to 17 residues. Written as DNA, the CDR3 is TGTGCCAGCTCACCTCTAGCGGGGGGGAAATCCTACAATGAGCAGTTCTTC. It translates to CASSPLAGGKSYNEQFF.